This T cell receptor (beta chain) appears in the sequencing data of a study of blood T cell repertoires in COVID-19. About the study: Acute and convalescent COVID-19 specimens originated in the United States, Italy and Spain. PBMCs, B-cell-depleted T cells, or T cells were the source of the cDNA or gDNA that made up the material.

CDR1 MNHNS and CDR2 SASEGT come from the germline V gene. The CDR3 consists of 14 residues. V gave up 2 bases and J gave up 5 bases, with 12 bases separating them. Clones were sequenced by immunoSEQ multiplex PCR, and TCRdb holds only the in-frame ones, with some missing. Among about 150,000 clones listed, about 90% were seen once. Sequences were obtained from peripheral blood. The sequence derives from a human donor in a cohort sampled during active COVID-19. V is TRBV6-1 and J is TRBJ1-1; TRBD1 might be the D (6 bases). CDR3 nucleotide sequence: TGTGCCAGCAGTGAAATCGGAACAGGGACTGAAGCTTTCTTT. Amino acids: CASSEIGTGTEAFF.